A selection of T cell receptor beta chains follows, all from one sample in a study of cytomegalovirus exposure and HLA in healthy donors. Clones were sequenced by immunoSEQ multiplex PCR, and TCRdb holds only the in-frame ones, with some missing. The sample has roughly 49,000 clones; roughly 94% are singletons. The specimen sequenced was PBMCs. These receptors were obtained from a woman younger than 30 in good health and CMV-seropositive. The CDR3 runs from the conserved cysteine through the conserved F or W. A D gene is named only where the DNA matches it firmly. Where a row states a size, it is once, few, many or the class of an expanded clone; other rows omit it.

clone size	V gene	CDR3 length	D gene	J gene	CDR3 DNA	CDR3 protein
.	TRBV5-5	15	TRBD1	TRBJ2-4	TGTGCCAGCAGCGGGACAGCGCTAGCCAAAAACATTCAGTACTTC	CASSGTALAKNIQYF
.	TRBV19	15	.	TRBJ2-1	TGTGCCAGTAGTATAGAGGGGGCCCCCCACAATGAGCAGTTCTTC	CASSIEGAPHNEQFF
.	TRBV10-1	11	.	TRBJ1-1	TGCGCCATCACAGTGAACACTGAAGCTTTCTTT	CAITVNTEAFF
once	TRBV5-1	15	TRBD2	TRBJ2-1	TGCGCCAGCAGCTCTCTAGCGGGAGGGCAGAATGAGCAGTTCTTC	CASSSLAGGQNEQFF
.	TRBV6-5	15	TRBD1	TRBJ1-5	TGTGCCAGCAAGAGGGACAGGGGATTTGATCAGCCCCAGCATTTT	CASKRDRGFDQPQHF
.	TRBV30	16	TRBD1	TRBJ1-2	TGTGCCTGGAGTGGGCGTAGGGGGCCCACATATGAGGGCTACACCTTC	CAWSGRRGPTYEGYTF
.	TRBV29-1	13	TRBD1	TRBJ2-7	TGCAGCGTTGAGGGGACAGGGAGCCACGAGCAGTACTTC	CSVEGTGSHEQYF
.	TRBV2	15	TRBD1	TRBJ2-5	TGTGCCAGCGGCCCTCCGGGACAGGGAAAAGAGACCCAGTACTTC	CASGPPGQGKETQYF
once	TRBV6-5	14	TRBD1	TRBJ1-1	TGTGCCAGCAGTCCTCGACAGGGGGCGCGGTGGGCTTTCTTT	CASSPRQGARWAFF
.	TRBV27	13	.	TRBJ2-7	TGTGCCAGCAGTTTGGGGCCCCTCTACGAGCAGTACTTC	CASSLGPLYEQYF
.	TRBV18	16	TRBD2	TRBJ2-1	TGTGCCAGCTCACCTTTCTCGGGCGGGAGTGGCAATGAGCAGTTCTTC	CASSPFSGGSGNEQFF
.	TRBV28	16	TRBD2	TRBJ2-7	TGTGCCAGCAGTTTGGTTGCTAGCGGGAGGAGGTACGAGCAGTACTTC	CASSLVASGRRYEQYF
.	TRBV18	14	.	TRBJ2-3	TGTGCCAGCTCATACACCGGGACTGGGGATACGCAGTATTTT	CASSYTGTGDTQYF
.	TRBV29-1	16	TRBD2	TRBJ2-7	TGCAGCGTTGAAAGGACTAGCGGCTTGAGCTCCTACGAGCAGTACTTC	CSVERTSGLSSYEQYF
.	TRBV2	16	TRBD1	TRBJ2-6	TGTGCCAGCAGTCGACAGGGAAGCTCTGGGGCCAACGTCCTGACTTTC	CASSRQGSSGANVLTF
.	TRBV6-6	12	.	TRBJ2-4	TGTGCCAGCAGTTACACGGTGGACATTCAGTACTTC	CASSYTVDIQYF
.	TRBV6-6	14	.	TRBJ2-7	TGTGCCAGCAGTTACGCCCGGTCGGTCGGCGAGCAGTACTTC	CASSYARSVGEQYF
.	TRBV19	15	TRBD1	TRBJ1-1	TGTGCCAGTAGTCCCCGGGACAGGGAGGACACTGAAGCTTTCTTT	CASSPRDREDTEAFF
.	TRBV7-8	15	TRBD1	TRBJ2-7	TGTGCCAGCAGCCCCGGGACAGGTGCTCCCTACGAGCAGTACTTC	CASSPGTGAPYEQYF
.	TRBV27	12	.	TRBJ2-2	TGTGCCAGCACCGCACTAGGAGGGGAGCTGTTTTTT	CASTALGGELFF
.	TRBV7-6	15	TRBD1	TRBJ1-2	TGTGCCAGCAGCTTATTTACAGGGGAGGTGGATGGCTACACCTTC	CASSLFTGEVDGYTF
.	TRBV27	16	.	TRBJ2-1	TGTGCCGGCAGTTTCCGGGGGGCTTTGAGTAGGGTTGAGCAGTTCTTC	CAGSFRGALSRVEQFF
.	TRBV28	17	TRBD1	TRBJ1-5	TGTGCCAGCAGTCCCCTATTCCGGGACAGCGGCAATCAGCCCCAGCATTTT	CASSPLFRDSGNQPQHF
.	TRBV28	17	TRBD1	TRBJ1-1	TGTGCCAGCAGTTTAACTTCATGGGGACAGGGGTGGACTGAAGCTTTCTTT	CASSLTSWGQGWTEAFF
.	TRBV2	15	TRBD1	TRBJ1-1	TGTGCCAGCAGTCAGGGGGGTGGTATGAACACTGAAGCTTTCTTT	CASSQGGGMNTEAFF
.	TRBV27	14	TRBD2	TRBJ2-5	TGTGCCAGCAGTTTGGGACTAGCGGGAGAGACCCAGTACTTC	CASSLGLAGETQYF
once	TRBV15	15	.	TRBJ2-1	TGTGCCACCAGCAGTTTTACGGGATCCCACAATGAGCAGTTCTTC	CATSSFTGSHNEQFF
.	TRBV10-3	14	TRBD2	TRBJ2-7	TGTGCCATCAGTGAGTCGCGGGGGGTGTACGAGCAGTACTTC	CAISESRGVYEQYF